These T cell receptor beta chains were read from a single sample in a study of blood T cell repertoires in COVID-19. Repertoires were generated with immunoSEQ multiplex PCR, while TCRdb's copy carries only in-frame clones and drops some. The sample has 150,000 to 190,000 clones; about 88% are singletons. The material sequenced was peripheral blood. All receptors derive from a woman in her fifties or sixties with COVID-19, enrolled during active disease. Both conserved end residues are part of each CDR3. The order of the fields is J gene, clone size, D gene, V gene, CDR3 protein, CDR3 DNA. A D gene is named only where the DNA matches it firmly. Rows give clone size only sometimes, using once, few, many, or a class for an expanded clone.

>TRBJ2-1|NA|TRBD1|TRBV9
CASSVSLRQGGRNEQFF
TGTGCCAGCAGCGTATCGTTAAGACAGGGCGGACGCAATGAGCAGTTCTTC
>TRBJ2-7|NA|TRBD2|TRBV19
CASSATSSGRYEQYF
TGTGCCAGTAGTGCGACTTCTAGCGGGAGGTACGAGCAGTACTTC
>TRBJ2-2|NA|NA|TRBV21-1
CASSKAYPGQGRRGAVF
TGTGCCAGCAGCAAAGCGTATCCTGGGCAGGGCCGGCGGGGAGCTGTTTTT
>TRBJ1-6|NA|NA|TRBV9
CASSPEDSSNSPLHF
TGTGCCAGCAGCCCTGAGGACAGTTCAAATTCACCCCTCCACTTT
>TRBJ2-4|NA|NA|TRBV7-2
CASSLTRLGKNIQYF
TGTGCCAGCAGCTTGACTAGGCTGGGCAAAAACATTCAGTACTTC
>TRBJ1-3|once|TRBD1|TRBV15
CATSRDTGAGNTIYF
TGTGCCACCAGCAGAGATACAGGGGCTGGAAACACCATATATTTT
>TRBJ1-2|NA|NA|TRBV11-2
CASSLGGYYGYTF
TGTGCCAGCAGCTTAGGCGGCTACTATGGCTACACCTTC
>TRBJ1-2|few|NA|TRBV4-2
CASSQENRGNYGYTF
TGTGCCAGCAGCCAAGAAAACCGGGGTAACTATGGCTACACCTTC
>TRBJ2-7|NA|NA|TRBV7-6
CASSLADSSYEQYF
TGTGCCAGCAGCTTAGCCGATAGCTCCTACGAGCAGTACTTC
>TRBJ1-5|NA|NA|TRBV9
CASSVWSSNQPQHF
TGTGCCAGCAGCGTATGGAGTAGCAATCAGCCCCAGCATTTT
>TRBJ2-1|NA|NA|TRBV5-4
CASSDRAIYNEQFF
TGTGCCAGCAGCGACAGAGCCATTTACAATGAGCAGTTCTTC
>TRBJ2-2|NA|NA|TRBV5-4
CASSLSRGTGELFF
TGTGCCAGCAGCTTGTCCCGGGGCACCGGGGAGCTGTTTTTT
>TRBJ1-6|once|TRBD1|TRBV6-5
CATCRDRGPNSPLHF
TGTGCCACCTGCCGCGACAGGGGGCCTAATTCACCCCTCCACTTT
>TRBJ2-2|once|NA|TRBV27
CASSFSRVTGELFF
TGTGCCAGCAGTTTTAGTCGGGTCACCGGGGAGCTGTTTTTT
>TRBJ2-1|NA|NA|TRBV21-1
CASSKVDEQFF
TGTGCCAGCAGCAAAGTAGATGAGCAGTTCTTC
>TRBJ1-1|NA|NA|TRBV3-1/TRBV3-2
CASSLQGRTEAFF
TGTGCCAGCAGCCTTCAGGGTAGGACTGAAGCTTTCTTT
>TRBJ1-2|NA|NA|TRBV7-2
CASSLDPGRPYGYTF
TGTGCCAGCAGCTTAGACCCCGGCAGGCCGTATGGCTACACCTTC
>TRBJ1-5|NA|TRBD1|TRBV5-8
CASSLGAGGFQPQHF
TGTGCCAGCAGCTTGGGGGCAGGGGGGTTTCAGCCCCAGCATTTT
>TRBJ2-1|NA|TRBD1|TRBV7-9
CASSPKDRGNEQFF
TGTGCCAGCAGCCCTAAGGACAGGGGCAACGAGCAGTTCTTC
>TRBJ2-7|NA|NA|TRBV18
CASSPGEGSVSYEQYF
TGTGCCAGCTCACCCGGCGAGGGAAGCGTATCCTACGAGCAGTACTTC
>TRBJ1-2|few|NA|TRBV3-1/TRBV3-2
CASSGQWVGAGYTF
TGTGCCAGCAGCGGACAGTGGGTAGGGGCTGGCTACACCTTC
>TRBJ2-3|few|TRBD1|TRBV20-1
CSASYPRQGFFTDTQYF
TGCAGTGCTAGTTACCCGAGACAGGGTTTTTTCACAGATACGCAGTATTTT
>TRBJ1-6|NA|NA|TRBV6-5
CASREGESYNSPLHF
TGTGCCAGCAGGGAGGGAGAGTCCTATAATTCACCCCTCCACTTT
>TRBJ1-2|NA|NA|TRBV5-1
CASSSNSVSNYGYTF
TGCGCCAGCAGCTCCAACAGTGTTTCTAACTATGGCTACACCTTC
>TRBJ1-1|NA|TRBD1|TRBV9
CASSDRQGANTEAFF
TGTGCCAGCAGCGATAGACAGGGGGCGAACACTGAAGCTTTCTTT
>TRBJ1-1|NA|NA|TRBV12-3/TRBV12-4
CAGSGGLNTEAFF
TGTGCGGGATCCGGGGGGTTGAACACTGAAGCTTTCTTT
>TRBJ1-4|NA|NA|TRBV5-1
CASSPNIATNEKLFF
TGCGCCAGCAGCCCAAACATTGCAACTAATGAAAAACTGTTTTTT
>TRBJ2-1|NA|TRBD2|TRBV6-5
CASSLSGRAGEQFF
TGTGCCAGCAGTCTTAGCGGGAGGGCCGGTGAGCAGTTCTTC
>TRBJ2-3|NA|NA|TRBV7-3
CASSWDFRDTQYF
TGTGCCAGCAGCTGGGACTTCCGGGATACGCAGTATTTT
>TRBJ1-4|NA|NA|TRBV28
CASSLAGGGYEKLFF
TGTGCCAGCAGTTTGGCCGGCGGGGGATATGAAAAACTGTTTTTT
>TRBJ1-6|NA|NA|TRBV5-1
CASSPWTTANSPLHF
TGCGCCAGCAGCCCCTGGACAACCGCTAATTCACCCCTCCACTTT